Presented here are 13 T cell receptor beta chains from one specimen sequenced in a study of T cell responses to AZD1222 COVID-19 vaccine (dated by TCRdb to about 2021). Receptors were amplified or captured by the immunoSEQ multiplex PCR assay. TCRdb stores this immuneACCESS table with in-frame sequences only. Part of the clones is absent; in the studies checked, under half of the shortfall reflects unresolved V genes, and no reason is known for the rest. The sample yields under 120,000 clones; 90% to 95% were counted once. In total, the top ten clones hold approximately 2.2% of the sample. Interpreted using the paper, the time point label stands for: baseline before first vaccination. The sample was peripheral blood, taken on day 0 of AZD1222 vaccination. These receptor sequences come from an adult in good health.

The chain links TRBV9 to TRBJ1-1; D might be TRBD1 (5 bases). The CDR3 sequence is 15 residues long. V was cut by 4 bases and J by 1 base, with 14 bases left in between. From germline, CDR1 is SGDLS and CDR2 YYNGEE. CDR3 bases: TGTGCCAGCAGCCTCCGCGGGGGAAGGAACACTGAAGCTTTCTTT. Its translation: CASSLRGGRNTEAFF.

The genes are TRBV6-1 and TRBJ2-7; weak D call: TRBD2 (5 bases). Trimming shortened V by 3 bases and J by 3 bases, and 9 bases separated the two germline ends. Germline CDR1 reads MNHNS; CDR2 reads SASEGT. This CDR3 is 13 amino acids long. The CDR3 DNA follows: TGTGCCAGCAGTGAGGCGGGCCGCTACGAGCAGTACTTC. This sequence encodes CASSEAGRYEQYF.

The chain has TRBV15 and TRBJ2-1, with a tentative D call TRBD2 (6 bases). Germline loops: CDR1 LNHNV, CDR2 YYDKDF (reference sequence). V was cut by 0 bases and J by 15 bases, with 15 bases left in between. The CDR3 has 13 amino acids. The CDR3 sequence: CATSRERDSLSFF. For the CDR3, the DNA is TGTGCCACCAGCAGAGAGAGGGACTCCCTTTCGTTCTTC.

V gene TRBV2 combines with J gene TRBJ1-3; TRBD1 matches 9 bases. Germline assignment: CDR1 SNHLY and CDR2 FYNNEI. After removal of 5 bases from V and 6 bases from J, the junction contained 8 bases not matched to a gene. The CDR3 is 15 residues long. The CDR3 is CASSSQGANVNTIYF. The CDR3, as DNA: TGTGCCAGCAGTTCACAGGGGGCCAACGTAAACACCATATATTTT.

The chain joins TRBV21-1 to TRBJ1-3; the table's D call of TRBD1 was not tested on the DNA. TRBV21-1 is designated a pseudogene. The CDR3 spans 14 residues. The CDR3 loop reads CASIKDRAGNTIYF. The CDR3 bases are TGTGCCAGCATTAAAGACAGGGCTGGAAACACCATATATTTT.

The chain carries TRBV5-5 and TRBJ1-1; D possibly corresponds to TRBD1 (5 bases). CDR1 is SGHKS, CDR2 YYEKEE, per germline (reference sequence). This CDR3 spans 17 amino acids. V gave up 0 bases and J gave up 8 bases, with 23 bases separating them. The CDR3, as DNA: TGTGCCAGCAGCTTGGTAGTGGGTACAGGTTTCCCGGGAGAAGCTTTCTTT. This sequence encodes CASSLVVGTGFPGEAFF.

The chain is built from TRBV18 and TRBJ1-1; TRBD1 is a possible D gene (6 bases). The germline CDR1 and CDR2 sequences are KGHSH and LQKENI. Trimming removed 1 base from V and 0 bases from J, with 9 bases in between. CDR3 size: 15 residues. This CDR3 reads CASSPQDSVNTEAFF. CDR3 nucleotides: TGTGCCAGCTCACCACAGGACAGTGTGAACACTGAAGCTTTCTTT.

This chain connects TRBV27 to TRBJ1-3, with 8 bases aligning to TRBD1. The CDR3 consists of 15 residues. The ends lost 6 bases at V and 3 bases at J; junction bases unmatched: 7. Germline loops: CDR1 MNHEY, CDR2 SMNVEV (reference sequence). The CDR3, as DNA: TGTGCCAGCAGCTCTGACAGGGGTAATGGAAACACCATATATTTT. It is translated as CASSSDRGNGNTIYF.

The chain is built from TRBV28 and TRBJ1-3; TRBD1 matches at 8 bases. This CDR3 comprises 17 residues. The germline gives CDR1 MDHEN, CDR2 SYDVKM. J lost 2 bases, V lost 5 bases, and 11 bases had no gene match. As DNA, the CDR3 is TGTGCCAGCAGTCCAATCAGATCGACAGGGGCTGGAAACACCATATATTTT. It codes for CASSPIRSTGAGNTIYF.

CDR3 region: CASTLTRGDTEAFF. The CDR3 DNA is TGTGCCAGCACCCTGACCAGGGGGGACACTGAAGCTTTCTTT. The V and J genes are TRBV6-5 and TRBJ1-1, with TRBD1 identical over 7 bases. The CDR3 is made up of 14 amino acids. V shed 7 bases, J shed 3 bases, and the junction held 8 bases outside the gene matches. CDR1 is MNHEY, CDR2 SVGAGI, per germline.

The rearrangement links TRBV25-1 to TRBJ2-2; TRBD2 agrees at 7 bases. The germline V gene has CDR1 MGHDK and CDR2 SYGVNS. The CDR3 consists of 14 residues. V shed 6 bases and J 2 bases; nucleotides not matched to a gene: 3. The CDR3 DNA follows: TGTGCCAGCAGCGGGAGGATCAACACCGGGGAGCTGTTTTTT. Translated: CASSGRINTGELFF.

The chain recombines TRBV6-5 with TRBJ1-5; D remains unclear. CDR3 length equals 15 residues. Germline-derived CDR1 and CDR2 are MNHEY and SVGAGI. Trimming removed 6 bases from V and 0 bases from J, with 12 bases in between. CDR3 sequence (DNA): TGTGCCAGCAGCCCGGGCCTGTATAGCAATCAGCCCCAGCATTTT. It yields the protein CASSPGLYSNQPQHF.

The gene calls are TRBV28 and TRBJ2-4; D remains unclear. V shed 3 bases and J shed 4 bases, with 10 bases lying between them. Per germline, CDR1 MDHEN and CDR2 SYDVKM. The CDR3 runs to 14 residues. Written as DNA, the CDR3 is TGTGCCAGCAGTTTGGAACAGACGAAAAACATTCAGTACTTC. Amino acids: CASSLEQTKNIQYF.